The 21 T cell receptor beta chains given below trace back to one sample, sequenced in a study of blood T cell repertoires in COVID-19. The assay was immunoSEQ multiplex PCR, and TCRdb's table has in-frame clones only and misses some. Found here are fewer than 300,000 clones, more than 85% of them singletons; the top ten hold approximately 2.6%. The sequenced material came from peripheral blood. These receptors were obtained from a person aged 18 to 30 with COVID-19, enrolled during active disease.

The CDR3 spells CASSLAGSGILLYGYTF. As DNA, the CDR3 is TGTGCCAGCAGCTTGGCAGGGAGCGGGATCCTACTTTATGGCTACACCTTC. This chain joins TRBV5-4 and TRBJ1-2, with D perhaps TRBD1 (5 bases). Per the germline V gene, CDR1 is SGHNT and CDR2 is YYREEE (reference sequence). CDR3 length: 17 residues. The V end was cut by 0 bases, the J end by 5 bases, with 20 bases between.

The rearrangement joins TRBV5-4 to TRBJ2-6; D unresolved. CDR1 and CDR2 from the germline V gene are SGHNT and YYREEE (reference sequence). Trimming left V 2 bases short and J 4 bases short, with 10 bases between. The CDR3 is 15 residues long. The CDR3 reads CASSFGPTGANVLTF. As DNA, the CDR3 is TGTGCCAGCAGCTTTGGCCCAACCGGGGCCAACGTCCTGACTTTC.

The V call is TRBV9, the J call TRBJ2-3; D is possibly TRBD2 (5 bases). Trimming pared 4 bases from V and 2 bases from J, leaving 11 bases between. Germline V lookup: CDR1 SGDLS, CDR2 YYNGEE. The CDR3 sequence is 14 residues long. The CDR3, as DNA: TGTGCCAGCAGCCCCGAGGGCGACACAGATACGCAGTATTTT. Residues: CASSPEGDTDTQYF.

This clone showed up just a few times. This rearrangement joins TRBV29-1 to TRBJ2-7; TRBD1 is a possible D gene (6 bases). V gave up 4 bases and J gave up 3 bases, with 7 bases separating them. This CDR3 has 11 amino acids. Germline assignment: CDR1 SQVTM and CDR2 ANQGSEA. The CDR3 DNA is TGCAGCGTTGGGACAGACTACGAGCAGTACTTC. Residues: CSVGTDYEQYF.

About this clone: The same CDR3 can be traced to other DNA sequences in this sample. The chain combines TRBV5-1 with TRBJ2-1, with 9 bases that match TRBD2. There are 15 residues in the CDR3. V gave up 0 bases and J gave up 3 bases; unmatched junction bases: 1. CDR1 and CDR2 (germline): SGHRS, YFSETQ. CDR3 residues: CASSLGLADYNEQFF. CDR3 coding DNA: TGCGCCAGCAGCTTGGGACTAGCGGACTACAATGAGCAGTTCTTC.

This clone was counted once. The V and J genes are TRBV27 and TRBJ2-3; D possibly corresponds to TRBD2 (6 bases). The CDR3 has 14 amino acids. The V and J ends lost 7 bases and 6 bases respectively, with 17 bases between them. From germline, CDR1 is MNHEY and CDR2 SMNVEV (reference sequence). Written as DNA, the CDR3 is TGTGCCAGCACCCCTGCGGAGGGGTGGGATACGCAGTATTTT. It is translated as CASTPAEGWDTQYF.

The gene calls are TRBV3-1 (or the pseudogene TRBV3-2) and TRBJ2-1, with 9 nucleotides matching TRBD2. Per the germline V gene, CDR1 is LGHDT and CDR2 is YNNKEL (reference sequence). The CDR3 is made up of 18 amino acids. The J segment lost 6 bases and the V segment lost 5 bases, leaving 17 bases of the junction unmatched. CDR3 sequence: CASSYGEGLALHSNEQFF. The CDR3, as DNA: TGTGCCAGCAGCTATGGGGAGGGACTAGCACTTCACTCCAATGAGCAGTTCTTC.

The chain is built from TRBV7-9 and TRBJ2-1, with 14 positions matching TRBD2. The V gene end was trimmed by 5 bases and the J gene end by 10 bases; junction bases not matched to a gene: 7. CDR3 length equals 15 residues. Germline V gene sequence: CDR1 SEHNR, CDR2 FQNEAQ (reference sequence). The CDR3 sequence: CASSDGTSGRGEQFF. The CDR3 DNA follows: TGTGCCAGCAGCGACGGGACTAGCGGGAGAGGCGAGCAGTTCTTC.

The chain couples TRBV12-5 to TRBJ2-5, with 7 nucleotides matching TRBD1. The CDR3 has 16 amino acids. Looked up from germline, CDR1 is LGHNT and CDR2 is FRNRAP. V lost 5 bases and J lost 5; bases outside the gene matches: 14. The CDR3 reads CASGRTGEFGRETQYF. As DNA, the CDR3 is TGTGCTAGTGGTCGAACAGGGGAGTTTGGTCGGGAGACCCAGTACTTC.

CDR3: CASSEMATAGQPQHF. Written as DNA, the CDR3 is TGTGCCAGCAGTGAGATGGCCACAGCAGGTCAGCCCCAGCATTTT. V and J are TRBV6-4 and TRBJ1-5; D remains ambiguous. Germline V CDR1 and CDR2: MRHNA, SNTAGT. This CDR3 is 15 amino acids long. Trimming took off 3 bases at V and 6 bases at J, with 15 bases between the two ends.

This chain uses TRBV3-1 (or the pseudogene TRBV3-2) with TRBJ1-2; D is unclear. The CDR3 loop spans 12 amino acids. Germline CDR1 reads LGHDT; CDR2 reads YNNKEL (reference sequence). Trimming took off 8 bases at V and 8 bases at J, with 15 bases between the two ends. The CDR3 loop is CASEQVGEGYTF. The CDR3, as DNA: TGTGCCAGCGAGCAGGTCGGGGAGGGCTACACCTTC.

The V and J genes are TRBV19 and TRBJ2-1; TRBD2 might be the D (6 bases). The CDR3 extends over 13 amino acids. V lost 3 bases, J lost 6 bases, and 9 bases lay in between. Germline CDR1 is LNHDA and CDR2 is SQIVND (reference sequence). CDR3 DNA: TGTGCCAGTAGTATGCGGGGCTTCAATGAGCAGTTCTTC. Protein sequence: CASSMRGFNEQFF.

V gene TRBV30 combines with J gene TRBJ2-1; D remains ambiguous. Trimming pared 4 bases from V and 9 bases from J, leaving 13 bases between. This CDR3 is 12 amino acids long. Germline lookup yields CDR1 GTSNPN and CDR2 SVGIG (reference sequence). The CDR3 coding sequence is TGTGCCTGGAATCCGCAAGCCGGTGAGCAGTTCTTC. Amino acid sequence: CAWNPQAGEQFF.

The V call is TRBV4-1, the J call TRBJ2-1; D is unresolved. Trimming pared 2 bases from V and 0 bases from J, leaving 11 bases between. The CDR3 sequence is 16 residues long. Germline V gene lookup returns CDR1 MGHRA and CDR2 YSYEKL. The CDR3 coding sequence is TGCGCCAGCAGCCAACCGGGTCGGTCCTCCTACAATGAGCAGTTCTTC. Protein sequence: CASSQPGRSSYNEQFF.

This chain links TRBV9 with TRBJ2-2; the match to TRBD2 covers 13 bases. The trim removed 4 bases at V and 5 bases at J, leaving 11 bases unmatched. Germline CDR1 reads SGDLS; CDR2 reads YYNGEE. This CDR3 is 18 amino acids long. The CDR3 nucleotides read TGTGCCAGCAGCTCAAGACTAGCGGGAGGAAGGAATACCGGGGAGCTGTTTTTT. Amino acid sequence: CASSSRLAGGRNTGELFF.

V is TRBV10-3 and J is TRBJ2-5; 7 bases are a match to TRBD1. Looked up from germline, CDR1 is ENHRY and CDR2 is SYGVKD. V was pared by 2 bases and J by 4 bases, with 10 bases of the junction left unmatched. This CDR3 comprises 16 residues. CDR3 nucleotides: TGTGCCATCAGTGAGGGAGAGGGGGCCCCCCGAGAGACCCAGTACTTC. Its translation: CAISEGEGAPRETQYF.

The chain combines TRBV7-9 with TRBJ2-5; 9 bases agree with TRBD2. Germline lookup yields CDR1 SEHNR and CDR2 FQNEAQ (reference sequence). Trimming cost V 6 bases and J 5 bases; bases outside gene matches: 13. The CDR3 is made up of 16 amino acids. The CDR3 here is CASRRGLAGELETQYF. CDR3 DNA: TGTGCCAGCAGGCGGGGTTTAGCGGGAGAGCTGGAGACCCAGTACTTC.

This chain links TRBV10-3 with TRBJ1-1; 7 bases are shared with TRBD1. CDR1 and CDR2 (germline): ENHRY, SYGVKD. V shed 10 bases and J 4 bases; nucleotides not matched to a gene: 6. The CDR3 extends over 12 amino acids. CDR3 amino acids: CASQQGSTEAFF. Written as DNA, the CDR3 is TGTGCCAGCCAACAGGGGAGCACTGAAGCTTTCTTT.

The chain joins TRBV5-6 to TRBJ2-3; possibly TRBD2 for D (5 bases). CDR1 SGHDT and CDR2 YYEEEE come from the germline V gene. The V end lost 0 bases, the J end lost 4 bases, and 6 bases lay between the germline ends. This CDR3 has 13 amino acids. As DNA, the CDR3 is TGTGCCAGCAGCTTGGGGGGAGCAGATACGCAGTATTTT. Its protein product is CASSLGGADTQYF.

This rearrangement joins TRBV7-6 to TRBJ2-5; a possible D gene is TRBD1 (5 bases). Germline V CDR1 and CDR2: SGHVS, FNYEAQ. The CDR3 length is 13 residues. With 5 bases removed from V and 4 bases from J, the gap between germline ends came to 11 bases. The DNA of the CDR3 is TGTGCCAGCAGCCGACAGCCAGGAGAGACCCAGTACTTC. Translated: CASSRQPGETQYF.

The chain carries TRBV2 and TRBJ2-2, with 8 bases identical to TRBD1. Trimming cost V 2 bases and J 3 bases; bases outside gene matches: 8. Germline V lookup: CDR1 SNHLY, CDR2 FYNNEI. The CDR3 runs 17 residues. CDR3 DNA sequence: TGTGCCAGCAGTGAATGGGTAGGGACAGGAGACACCGGGGAGCTGTTTTTT. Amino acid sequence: CASSEWVGTGDTGELFF.